One and the same sample provided the 27 T cell receptor beta chains below, sequenced in a study of T cells in Graves' hyperthyroidism and ophthalmopathy. Template material for amplifying TCR beta CDR3 regions consisted of RNA transcripts. The HTBI primer set was used in a first-round RT-PCR of the TCR CDR3. Using its own MiXCR run on the multiplex PCR reads, TCRdb lists one record per CDR3 protein. The table has 130,000 or so distinct CDR3 sequences, about 20% seen once. Material: blood. These receptors all come from a woman aged 50 to 60 with Graves' hyperthyroidism that later progressed to Graves' ophthalmopathy.

This clonotype was counted at least ten times. This chain uses TRBV3-1 with TRBJ2-5; 7 positions agree with TRBD1. Germline assignment: CDR1 LGHDT and CDR2 YNNKEL (reference sequence). V was clipped by 3 bases and J by 2 bases; unmatched bases: 6. CDR3 length: 15 residues. CDR3 sequence reads: CASSHRQGRQETQYF. The CDR3 DNA follows: TGTGCCAGCAGCCATCGACAGGGACGGCAAGAGACCCAGTACTTC.

The CDR3 here is CASSSWGSGGTEAFF. The CDR3, as DNA: TGTGCCAGCAGCTCGTGGGGTAGCGGGGGTACTGAAGCTTTCTTT. This chain connects TRBV11-2 to TRBJ1-1, with D maybe TRBD1 (5 bases). The V and J ends lost 4 bases and 5 bases respectively, with 17 bases between them. This CDR3 region has 15 residues. Germline CDR1 reads SGHAT; CDR2 reads FQNNGV.

In this sample, this clonotype turned up many times. The chain recombines TRBV20-1 with TRBJ1-1; possible D gene TRBD1, 5 bases. The CDR3 has 14 residues. Germline V gene sequence: CDR1 DFQATT, CDR2 SNEGSKA (reference sequence). The V end was cut by 5 bases, the J end by 0 bases, with 13 bases between. The CDR3 DNA follows: TGCAGTGCTCCCCAGACAGCACTGAACACTGAAGCTTTCTTT. Its protein product is CSAPQTALNTEAFF.

This clonotype was detected many times. This chain connects TRBV11-2 to TRBJ2-7, with 12 bases that match TRBD1. The junction had 6 bases not matched to a gene; V was cut back by 1 base and J by 2 bases. The germline CDR1 and CDR2 sequences are SGHAT and FQNNGV. This CDR3 is built from 17 residues. CDR3 nucleotide sequence: TGTGCCAGCAGCTTAGGGCCTGGGACAGGGGGCGCCTACGAGCAGTACTTC. Translating gives CASSLGPGTGGAYEQYF.

This clonotype was seen only once. J is TRBJ2-1 and V is TRBV24-1; 10 nucleotides agree with TRBD1. Germline assignment: CDR1 KGHDR and CDR2 SFDVKD. The V segment lost 5 bases and the J segment 3 bases; nucleotides outside the gene matches: 3. The CDR3 is 15 residues long. The DNA for the CDR3 is TGTGCCACCAGTGGGGACAGGGGCGACTACAATGAGCAGTTCTTC. The encoded protein is CATSGDRGDYNEQFF.

This clonotype was seen many times. This chain joins TRBV5-1 and TRBJ2-7; D not resolved. Germline V gene sequence: CDR1 SGHRS, CDR2 YFSETQ. This CDR3 has 12 residues. V lost 2 bases to trimming and J lost 0 bases, with 3 bases between them. The CDR3 DNA follows: TGCGCCAGCAGCTTCAACTCCTACGAGCAGTACTTC. Residues: CASSFNSYEQYF.

This clonotype came up a few times. The J gene is TRBJ2-2, the V gene TRBV6-2 or TRBV6-3; no clear D gene. The germline V gene has CDR1 MNHEY and CDR2 SVGEGT. V dropped 0 bases and J dropped 2 bases, with 7 bases sitting between them. The CDR3 runs 15 residues. CDR3 bases: TGTGCCAGCAGTTACTCTCCAGCCAACACCGGGGAGCTGTTTTTT. Its protein product is CASSYSPANTGELFF.

J is TRBJ2-1 and V is TRBV24-1; 9 bases map to TRBD2. The germline CDR1 and CDR2 sequences are KGHDR and SFDVKD. The J segment lost 4 bases and the V segment lost 4 bases, leaving 10 bases of the junction unmatched. CDR3 length: 17 residues. CDR3 sequence reads: CATSDPRREGQYNEQFF. CDR3 sequence (DNA): TGTGCCACCAGTGACCCCCGGCGGGAGGGCCAATACAATGAGCAGTTCTTC.

This chain uses TRBV24-1 with TRBJ2-3, with D perhaps matching TRBD1 or TRBD2 (5 bases each). The germline V and J ends were trimmed by 2 bases and 4 bases, with 18 bases remaining between them. Germline V lookup: CDR1 KGHDR, CDR2 SFDVKD. The CDR3 extends over 17 amino acids. The DNA for the CDR3 is TGTGCCACCAGTGATTCTCCGGGGCTCGTCTTTGCAGATACGCAGTATTTT. This codes for CATSDSPGLVFADTQYF.

This clonotype was counted at least ten times. The chain uses TRBV30 and TRBJ1-2; possibly TRBD1 for D (5 bases). The CDR3 is made up of 13 amino acids. V was shortened by 0 bases and J by 7 bases, with 12 bases between the two germline ends. Per germline, CDR1 GTSNPN and CDR2 SVGIG (reference sequence). The CDR3 protein is CAWSVGWGSGYTF. CDR3 coding DNA: TGTGCCTGGAGTGTAGGCTGGGGCTCTGGCTACACCTTC. Complete variable domain (other parts from reference TRBV30 and TRBJ1-2): SQTIHQWPATLVQPVGSPLSLECTVEGTSNPNLYWYRQAAGRGLQLLFYSVGIGQISSEVPQNLSASRPQDRQFILSSKKLLLSDSGFYLCAWSVGWGSGYTFGSGTRLTVV.

J is TRBJ1-5 and V is TRBV19, with no clear D. Germline CDR1 is LNHDA and CDR2 is SQIVND (reference sequence). This CDR3 comprises 14 residues. Trimming pared 5 bases from V and 5 bases from J, leaving 13 bases between. The CDR3 sequence: CASSSTEVHQPQHF. CDR3 nucleotide sequence: TGTGCCAGTAGTTCGACCGAGGTCCATCAGCCCCAGCATTTT.

In its sample, this clonotype was seen many times. CDR3 DNA sequence: TGCGCCAGCAGCTTGGTCAACAGCGGGGCGGGAGGAGGCAATGAGCAGTTCTTC. Translation gives CASSLVNSGAGGGNEQFF. This chain joins TRBV5-1 and TRBJ2-1; TRBD2 matches 8 bases. V was clipped by 0 bases and J by 6 bases; unmatched bases: 14. The CDR3 runs to 18 residues. The V gene's germline CDR1 is SGHRS and CDR2 YFSETQ.

At least ten counts were recorded for this clonotype. The chain uses TRBV3-1 and TRBJ2-7; weak D call: TRBD2 (5 bases). Per germline, CDR1 LGHDT and CDR2 YNNKEL (reference sequence). The CDR3 covers 14 residues. Trimming shortened V by 6 bases and J by 2 bases, and 14 bases separated the two germline ends. The CDR3 here is CASSLSEVTYEQYF. CDR3 DNA: TGTGCCAGCAGTCTTAGCGAGGTGACCTACGAGCAGTACTTC.

This chain links TRBV28 with TRBJ1-5; D uncertain. V lost 6 bases to trimming and J lost 3 bases, with 9 bases between them. Germline values: CDR1 MDHEN, CDR2 SYDVKM. The CDR3 contains 13 residues. The DNA of the CDR3 is TGTGCCAGCAGCCGCCAGATCAATCAGCCCCAGCATTTT. Amino acids: CASSRQINQPQHF.

The chain joins TRBV24-1 to TRBJ2-2; D uncertain. Trimming removed 3 bases at V and 4 bases at J, with 8 bases between. Germline V gene data show CDR1 as KGHDR and CDR2 as SFDVKD. This CDR3 region has 14 residues. Written as DNA, the CDR3 is TGTGCCACCAGTGATCGCAGTAGCACCGGGGAGCTGTTTTTT. This codes for CATSDRSSTGELFF.

This clonotype was detected many times. This chain links TRBV4-1 with TRBJ2-1; TRBD2 aligns across 9 bases. This CDR3 is built from 16 residues. CDR1 is MGHRA, CDR2 YSYEKL, per germline. V lost 0 bases to trimming and J lost 7 bases; unmatched junction nucleotides: 7. The CDR3 reads CASSQDLLSGSNEQFF. The CDR3 nucleotides are TGCGCCAGCAGCCAAGATCTTCTTAGCGGGAGTAATGAGCAGTTCTTC.

This clonotype was seen a few times. The chain carries TRBV3-1 and TRBJ2-7; possible D gene TRBD2, 5 bases. Germline V CDR1 and CDR2: LGHDT, YNNKEL (reference sequence). Trimming cost V 5 bases and J 3 bases, with 14 bases left between them. This CDR3 comprises 14 residues. CDR3 nucleotide sequence: TGTGCCAGCAGCTTACGACCCCGGGACTACGAGCAGTACTTC. This translates into CASSLRPRDYEQYF.

J is TRBJ1-5 and V is TRBV19, with unresolved D. Germline V CDR1 and CDR2: LNHDA, SQIVND (reference sequence). Trimming took off 9 bases at V and 6 bases at J, with 27 bases between the two ends. The CDR3 has 17 residues. CDR3 loop: CARLGGRREGLSQPQHF. The CDR3 DNA sequence: TGTGCCAGACTAGGTGGGAGGCGAGAAGGTTTGAGTCAGCCCCAGCATTTT.

In the case of this clonotype: This clone may be a read error of a much larger clone one base away. The chain joins TRBV4-1 to TRBJ1-1; D is unresolved. This CDR3 has 13 residues. From germline, CDR1 is MGHRA and CDR2 YSYEKL. The CDR3 here is CASIGRVHTEAFF. The CDR3 nucleotides are TGTGCCAGCATAGGTCGGGTGCACACTGAAGCTTTCTTT.

This clonotype was counted at least ten times. The chain combines TRBV28 with TRBJ2-5, with a weak D call TRBD1 (5 bases). Trimming left V 8 bases short and J 5 bases short, with 12 bases between. Germline loops: CDR1 MDHEN, CDR2 SYDVKM. This CDR3 contains 12 residues. CDR3 loop: CASFEAGETQYF. In nucleotides, the CDR3 is TGTGCCAGCTTTGAGGCAGGGGAGACCCAGTACTTC.

There are many counts of this clonotype. This chain uses TRBV3-1 with TRBJ1-1, with D hard to call. The CDR3 has 15 residues. Germline lookup yields CDR1 LGHDT and CDR2 YNNKEL (reference sequence). Trimming removed 7 bases at V and 1 base at J, with 16 bases between. The CDR3 DNA sequence: TGTGCCAGCACATATGGGGTCTCAGGGAACACTGAAGCTTTCTTT. Amino acid sequence: CASTYGVSGNTEAFF.

This chain links TRBV27 with TRBJ1-1; no firm D call. The V gene lost 5 bases and the J gene lost 4 bases, with 5 bases spanning the gap. This CDR3 comprises 11 residues. From germline, CDR1 is MNHEY and CDR2 SMNVEV (reference sequence). CDR3 nucleotides: TGTGCCAGCAGTCGAGGCACTGAAGCTTTCTTT. Residues: CASSRGTEAFF.

This clonotype turned up a few times. The J gene is TRBJ1-1, the V gene TRBV10-3; 9 bases are shared with TRBD1. Germline V CDR1 and CDR2: ENHRY, SYGVKD. Unmatched junction bases numbered 8, after V lost 10 bases and J lost 5 bases. The CDR3 contains 13 residues. In nucleotides, the CDR3 is TGTGCCAGCCTTAAGGGACAGGGAACTGAAGCTTTCTTT. It translates to CASLKGQGTEAFF.

This chain links TRBV6-1 with TRBJ2-3, with D perhaps TRBD2 (6 bases). CDR3 length: 13 residues. Germline V lookup: CDR1 MNHNS, CDR2 SASEGT. V lost 6 bases, J lost 4 bases, and 11 bases lay in between. CDR3 in DNA: TGTGCCAGCAGCTCGTGGGGGGCAGATACGCAGTATTTT. Amino acids: CASSSWGADTQYF.

The sample holds many counts of this clonotype. V and J are TRBV12-5 and TRBJ2-1, with TRBD1 matching 8 bases. The V segment lost 4 bases and the J segment 3 bases; nucleotides outside the gene matches: 11. In germline, CDR1 is LGHNT, CDR2 FRNRAP. This CDR3 is built from 17 residues. CDR3 protein: CASGSQQTGADYNEQFF. The CDR3 DNA reads TGTGCTAGTGGTTCCCAGCAGACAGGGGCCGACTACAATGAGCAGTTCTTC.

This clonotype was seen a few times. This sequence joins TRBV28 and TRBJ1-1, with 7 bases fitting TRBD1. This CDR3 has 16 residues. Trimming took 5 bases from V and 1 from J; bases not matched to a gene: 10. Germline CDR1 MDHEN, CDR2 SYDVKM. The CDR3 sequence: CASSPQSQGGNTEAFF. CDR3 sequence (DNA): TGTGCCAGCAGTCCCCAGTCCCAGGGGGGGAACACTGAAGCTTTCTTT.

The chain recombines TRBV2 with TRBJ2-7; the match to TRBD2 covers 8 bases. Per germline, CDR1 SNHLY and CDR2 FYNNEI. V lost 4 bases, J lost 0 bases, and 5 bases stayed unmatched. The CDR3 is made up of 15 amino acids. For the CDR3, the DNA is TGTGCCAGCAGTGCTCGGGAGGGGGGCTCCTACGAGCAGTACTTC. Protein sequence: CASSAREGGSYEQYF.